The entry that follows covers one T cell receptor (beta chain) sequence. The CDR3 is made up of 16 amino acids. Trimming took off 6 bases at V and 1 base at J, with 18 bases between the two ends. The germline gives CDR1 MNHNS, CDR2 SASEGT. This entry is derived from a study of T cells after yellow fever vaccination. TCRdb processed the 5' RACE reads anew with MiXCR; each CDR3 protein has one entry. The sample shows 300,000 to 350,000 distinct CDR3 sequences, approximately 4.2% of them seen only once. The clonotype originates from a young man who received the YFV17D yellow fever vaccine. The chain has TRBV6-1 and TRBJ2-5; D not certain. The specimen was PBMCs, collected 5 days after the yellow fever booster vaccination. CDR3 nucleotides: TGTGCCAGCAGCTGGGCCGTGGGAAAGCCCCAAGAGACCCAGTACTTC. This encodes CASSWAVGKPQETQYF.